The 7 T cell receptor beta chains presented below share a single source sample, sequenced in a study of shared clonotypes between healthy human individuals. Assay: immunoSEQ multiplex PCR; the TCRdb copy retains only in-frame clones and omits some. In the table there are 190,000 or so clones, approximately 61% of which are singletons. Sequencing was performed on memory CD4+ T cells sorted from blood. Subset given: CD45RA-negative fraction. These receptor sequences come from a man aged 30 to 45 in good health.

This chain links TRBV20-1 with TRBJ2-3; D gene unclear. The CDR3 covers 10 residues. V was clipped by 1 base and J by 7 bases, with 3 bases between them. Germline-derived CDR1 and CDR2 are DFQATT and SNEGSKA (reference sequence). The CDR3 bases are TGCAGTGCTAGAGTAAATACGCAGTATTTT. Translation gives CSARVNTQYF.

This rearrangement joins TRBV9 to TRBJ2-2; perhaps TRBD1 as D (6 bases). V lost 3 bases, J lost 8 bases, and 11 bases lay in between. Looked up from germline, CDR1 is SGDLS and CDR2 is YYNGEE. CDR3 length: 13 amino acids. The CDR3 coding sequence is TGTGCCAGCAGCGAGAAGGGGGTAGGGGAGCTGTTTTTT. Protein: CASSEKGVGELFF. The variable domain in full, completed from reference TRBV9 and TRBJ2-2, reads DSGVTQTPKHLITATGQRVTLRCSPRSGDLSVYWYQQSLDQGLQFLIQYYNGEERAKGNILERFSAQQFPDLHSELNLSSLELGDSALYFCASSEKGVGELFFGEGSRLTVL.

This clone was observed a handful of times. The genes are TRBV2 and TRBJ2-7; D remains ambiguous. The CDR3 has 11 residues. In germline, CDR1 is SNHLY, CDR2 FYNNEI. V was pared by 7 bases and J by 2 bases, with 6 bases between. The CDR3 DNA sequence: TGTGCCAGCACAGGAACCTACGAGCAGTACTTC. Translated: CASTGTYEQYF.

CDR3 nucleotide sequence: TGTGCCAGCAGCCCCCGGGGGGAGGAGACCCAGTACTTC. This sequence encodes CASSPRGEETQYF. V is TRBV5-8 and J is TRBJ2-5, with 7 bases fitting TRBD2. CDR1 and CDR2 from the germline V gene are SGHTS and YDEGEE. The V and J ends lost 4 bases and 5 bases, in that order; junction bases with no gene match: 5. This CDR3 spans 13 amino acids.

The chain joins TRBV19 to TRBJ2-5; unclear D gene. Trimming left V 3 bases short and J 5 bases short, with 4 bases between. CDR1 LNHDA and CDR2 SQIVND come from the germline V gene (reference sequence). The CDR3 contains 11 residues. CDR3 nucleotides: TGTGCCAGTAGTATTTCGGAGACCCAGTACTTC. Its translation is CASSISETQYF.

This clone occurred a few times. CDR3 nucleotides: TGTGCCAGCAGCTCGGGAGTAGACAGGTCCACCGGGGAGCTGTTTTTT. Translating it yields CASSSGVDRSTGELFF. The rearrangement links TRBV7-9 to TRBJ2-2; D possibly uses TRBD1 or TRBD2 (6 bases each). Per the germline V gene, CDR1 is SEHNR and CDR2 is FQNEAQ (reference sequence). The CDR3 consists of 16 residues. V lost 4 bases and J lost 4, with 16 bases in between.

V usage is TRBV25-1 and J usage is TRBJ2-3, with a possible D match to TRBD1 (6 bases). The CDR3 has 16 amino acids. Germline lookup yields CDR1 MGHDK and CDR2 SYGVNS. Trimming took off 8 bases at V and 2 bases at J, with 20 bases between the two ends. CDR3 protein: CASSGATSTNTDTQYF. CDR3 DNA: TGTGCCAGCTCAGGGGCGACCTCAACGAACACAGATACGCAGTATTTT. The full variable domain, rest sourced from reference TRBV25-1 and TRBJ2-3, is EADIYQTPRYLVIGTGKKITLECSQTMGHDKMYWYQQDPGMELHLIHYSYGVNSTEKGDLSSESTVSRIRTEHFPLTLESARPSHTSQYLCASSGATSTNTDTQYFGPGTRLTVL.